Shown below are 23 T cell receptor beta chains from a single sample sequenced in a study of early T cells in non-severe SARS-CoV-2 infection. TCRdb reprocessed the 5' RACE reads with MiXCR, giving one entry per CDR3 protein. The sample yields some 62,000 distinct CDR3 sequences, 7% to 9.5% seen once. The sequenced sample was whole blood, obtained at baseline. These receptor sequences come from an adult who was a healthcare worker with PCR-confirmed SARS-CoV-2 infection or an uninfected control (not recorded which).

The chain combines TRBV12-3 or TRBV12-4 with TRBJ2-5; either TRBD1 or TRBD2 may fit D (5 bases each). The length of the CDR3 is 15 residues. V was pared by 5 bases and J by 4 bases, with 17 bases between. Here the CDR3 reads CASSPNTGAGETQYF. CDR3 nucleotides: TGTGCCAGCAGTCCTAATACTGGGGCGGGAGAGACCCAGTACTTC.

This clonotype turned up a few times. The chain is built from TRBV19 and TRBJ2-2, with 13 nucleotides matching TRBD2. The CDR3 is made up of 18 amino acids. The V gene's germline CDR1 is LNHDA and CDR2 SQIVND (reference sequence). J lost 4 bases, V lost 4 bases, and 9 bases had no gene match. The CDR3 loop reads CASSTTSGRASGTGELFF. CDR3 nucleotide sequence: TGTGCCAGTAGTACTACTAGCGGGAGGGCCTCGGGCACCGGGGAGCTGTTTTTT.

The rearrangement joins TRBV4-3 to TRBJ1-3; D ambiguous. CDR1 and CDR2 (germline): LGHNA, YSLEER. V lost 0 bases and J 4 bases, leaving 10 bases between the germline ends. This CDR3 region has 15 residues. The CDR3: CASSQEAGRGNTIYF. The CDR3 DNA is TGCGCCAGCAGCCAAGAGGCCGGCAGGGGAAACACCATATATTTT.

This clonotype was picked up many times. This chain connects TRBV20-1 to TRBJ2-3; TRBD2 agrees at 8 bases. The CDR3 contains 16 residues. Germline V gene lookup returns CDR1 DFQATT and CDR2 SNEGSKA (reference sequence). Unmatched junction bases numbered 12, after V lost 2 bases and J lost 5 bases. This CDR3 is CSARSGRGLQGDTQYF. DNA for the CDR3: TGCAGTGCTAGAAGCGGGAGAGGCCTCCAGGGAGATACGCAGTATTTT.

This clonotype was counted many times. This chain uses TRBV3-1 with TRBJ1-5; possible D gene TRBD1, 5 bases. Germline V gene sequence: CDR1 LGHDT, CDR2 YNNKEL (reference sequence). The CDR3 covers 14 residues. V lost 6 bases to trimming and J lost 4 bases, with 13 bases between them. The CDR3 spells CASSLDSSNQPQHF. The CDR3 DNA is TGTGCCAGCAGTCTTGACAGTTCAAATCAGCCCCAGCATTTT. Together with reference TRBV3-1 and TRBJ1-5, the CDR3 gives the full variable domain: DTAVSQTPKYLVTQMGNDKSIKCEQNLGHDTMYWYKQDSKKFLKIMFSYNNKELIINETVPNRFSPKSPDKAHLNLHINSLELGDSAVYFCASSLDSSNQPQHFGDGTRLSIL.

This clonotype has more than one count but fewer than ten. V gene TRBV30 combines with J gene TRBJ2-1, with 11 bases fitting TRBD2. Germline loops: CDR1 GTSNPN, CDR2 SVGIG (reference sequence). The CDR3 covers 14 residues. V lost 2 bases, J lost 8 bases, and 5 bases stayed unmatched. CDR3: CAWSRLAGRDEQFF. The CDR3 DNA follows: TGTGCCTGGAGTAGACTAGCGGGGAGGGATGAGCAGTTCTTC.

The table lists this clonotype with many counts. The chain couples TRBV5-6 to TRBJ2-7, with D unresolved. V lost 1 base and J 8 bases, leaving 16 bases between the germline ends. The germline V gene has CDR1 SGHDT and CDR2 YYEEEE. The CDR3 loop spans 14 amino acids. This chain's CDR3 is CASSLSRTDVKQYF. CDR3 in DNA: TGTGCCAGCAGCTTGAGTCGGACCGACGTGAAGCAGTACTTC.

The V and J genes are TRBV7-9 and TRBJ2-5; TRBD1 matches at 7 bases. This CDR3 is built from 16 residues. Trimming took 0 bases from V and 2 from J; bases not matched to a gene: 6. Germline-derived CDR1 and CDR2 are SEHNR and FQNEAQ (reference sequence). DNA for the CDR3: TGTGCCAGCAGCTTAGCGGGGACAGTAGCGCAAGAGACCCAGTACTTC. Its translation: CASSLAGTVAQETQYF.

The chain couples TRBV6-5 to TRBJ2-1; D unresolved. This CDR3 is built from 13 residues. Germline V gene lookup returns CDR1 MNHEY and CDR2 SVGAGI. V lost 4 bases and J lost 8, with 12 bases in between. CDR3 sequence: CASSFRLTDEQFF. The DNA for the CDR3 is TGTGCCAGCAGTTTTCGGCTCACTGATGAGCAGTTCTTC.

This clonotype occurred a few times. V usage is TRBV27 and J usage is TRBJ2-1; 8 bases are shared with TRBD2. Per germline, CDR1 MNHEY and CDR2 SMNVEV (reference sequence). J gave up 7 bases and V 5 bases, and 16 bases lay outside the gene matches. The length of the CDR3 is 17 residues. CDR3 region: CASSPRTIAGLGNEQFF. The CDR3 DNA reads TGTGCCAGCAGTCCAAGGACCATAGCGGGGCTAGGGAATGAGCAGTTCTTC.

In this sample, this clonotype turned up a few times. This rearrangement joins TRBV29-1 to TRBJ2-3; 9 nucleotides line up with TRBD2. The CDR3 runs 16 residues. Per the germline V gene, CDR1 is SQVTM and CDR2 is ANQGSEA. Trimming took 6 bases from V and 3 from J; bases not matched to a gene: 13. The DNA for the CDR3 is TGCAGCGTAGCCCGGTACCTGGCGGGAGGGACAGATACGCAGTATTTT. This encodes CSVARYLAGGTDTQYF.

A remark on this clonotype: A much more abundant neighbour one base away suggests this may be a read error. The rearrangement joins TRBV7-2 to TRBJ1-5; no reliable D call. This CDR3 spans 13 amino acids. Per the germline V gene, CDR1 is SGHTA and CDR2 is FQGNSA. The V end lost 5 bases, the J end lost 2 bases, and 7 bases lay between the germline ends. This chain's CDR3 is CASSVSGNQPQHF. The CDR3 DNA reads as TGTGCCAGCAGCGTTTCTGGCAATCAGCCCCAGCATTTT.

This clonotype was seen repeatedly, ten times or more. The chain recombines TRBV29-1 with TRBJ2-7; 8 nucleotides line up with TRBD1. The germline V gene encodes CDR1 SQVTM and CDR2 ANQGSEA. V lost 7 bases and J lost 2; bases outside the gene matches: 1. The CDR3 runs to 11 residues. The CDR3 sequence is CSGGQAYEQYF. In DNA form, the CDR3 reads TGCAGCGGGGGACAGGCCTACGAGCAGTACTTC.

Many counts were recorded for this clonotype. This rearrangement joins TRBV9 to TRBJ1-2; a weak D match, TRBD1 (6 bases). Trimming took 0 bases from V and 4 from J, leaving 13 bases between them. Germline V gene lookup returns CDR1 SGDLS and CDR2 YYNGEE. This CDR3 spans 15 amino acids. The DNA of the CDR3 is TGTGCCAGCAGCGTAGGCGGACAGTCATTCTATGGCTACACCTTC. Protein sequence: CASSVGGQSFYGYTF.

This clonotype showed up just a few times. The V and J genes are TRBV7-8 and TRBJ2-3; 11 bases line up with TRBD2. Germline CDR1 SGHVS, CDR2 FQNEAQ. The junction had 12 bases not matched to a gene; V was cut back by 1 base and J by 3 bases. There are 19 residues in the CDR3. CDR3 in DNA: TGTGCCAGCAGCTTAGGTTTACTAGCGGGAGAGTCGGTTACAGATACGCAGTATTTT. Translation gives CASSLGLLAGESVTDTQYF.

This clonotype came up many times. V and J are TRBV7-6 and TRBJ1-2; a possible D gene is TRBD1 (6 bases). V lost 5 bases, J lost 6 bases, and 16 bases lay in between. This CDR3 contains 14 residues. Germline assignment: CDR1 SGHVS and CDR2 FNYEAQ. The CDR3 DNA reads TGTGCCAGCAGCAGGGGGACTGAGGTTCATGGCTACACCTTC. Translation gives CASSRGTEVHGYTF.

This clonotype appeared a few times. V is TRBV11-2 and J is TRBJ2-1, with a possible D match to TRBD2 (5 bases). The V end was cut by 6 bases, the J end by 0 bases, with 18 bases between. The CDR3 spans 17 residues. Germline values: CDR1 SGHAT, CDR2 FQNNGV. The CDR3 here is CASRPSLGLSSYNEQFF. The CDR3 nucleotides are TGTGCCAGCAGGCCTAGCCTCGGGCTGAGCTCCTACAATGAGCAGTTCTTC.

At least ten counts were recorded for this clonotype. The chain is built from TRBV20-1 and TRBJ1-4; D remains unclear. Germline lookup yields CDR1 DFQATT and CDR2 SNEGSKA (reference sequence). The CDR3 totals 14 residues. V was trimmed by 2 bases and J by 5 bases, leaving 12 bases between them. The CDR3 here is CSARSYSGNEKLFF. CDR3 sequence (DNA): TGCAGTGCTAGAAGTTACAGCGGGAATGAAAAACTGTTTTTT.

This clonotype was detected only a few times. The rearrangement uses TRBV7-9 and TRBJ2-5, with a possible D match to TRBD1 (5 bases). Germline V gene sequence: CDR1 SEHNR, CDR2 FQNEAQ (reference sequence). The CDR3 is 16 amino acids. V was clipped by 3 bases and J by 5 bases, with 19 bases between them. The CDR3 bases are TGTGCCAGCAGCTTCCCCTCACGAGACAGCCGGGAGACCCAGTACTTC. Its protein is CASSFPSRDSRETQYF.

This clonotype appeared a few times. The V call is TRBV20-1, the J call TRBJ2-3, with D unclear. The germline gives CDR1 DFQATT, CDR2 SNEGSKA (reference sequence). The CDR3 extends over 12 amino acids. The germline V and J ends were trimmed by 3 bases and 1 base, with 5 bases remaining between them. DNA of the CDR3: TGCAGTGCTAGTTGGGGCACAGATACGCAGTATTTT. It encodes CSASWGTDTQYF.

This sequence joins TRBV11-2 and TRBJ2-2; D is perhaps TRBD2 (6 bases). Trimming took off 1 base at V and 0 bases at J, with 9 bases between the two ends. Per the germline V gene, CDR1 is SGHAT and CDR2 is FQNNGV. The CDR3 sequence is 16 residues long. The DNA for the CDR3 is TGTGCCAGCAGCTTAGTCGGGACTCCGAACACCGGGGAGCTGTTTTTT. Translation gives CASSLVGTPNTGELFF.

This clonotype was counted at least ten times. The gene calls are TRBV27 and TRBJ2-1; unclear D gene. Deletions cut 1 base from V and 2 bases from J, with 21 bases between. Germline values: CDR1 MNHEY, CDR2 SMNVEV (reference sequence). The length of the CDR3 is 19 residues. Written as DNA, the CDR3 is TGTGCCAGCAGTTTATACGCTCCCACCTACTTATCCACCTACAATGAGCAGTTCTTC. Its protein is CASSLYAPTYLSTYNEQFF.

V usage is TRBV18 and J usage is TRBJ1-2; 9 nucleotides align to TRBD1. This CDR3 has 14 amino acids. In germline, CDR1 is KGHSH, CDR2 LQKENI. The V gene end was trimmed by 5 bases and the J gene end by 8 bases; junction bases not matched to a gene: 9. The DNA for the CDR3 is TGTGCCAGCTCAGACTCCGGGACAGGGAGAGGCTACACCTTC. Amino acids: CASSDSGTGRGYTF.